Below, 8 T cell receptor beta chains from the same sample are listed, as sequenced in a study of a mutant IDH1 vaccine in newly diagnosed glioma. Antigens for these TCRs are unknown. TCRdb's table, derived via immunoSEQ multiplex PCR, lists solely in-frame clones and lacks some. There are 50,000 to 65,000 clones in the sample; about four fifths occur only once, and 3% to 4% lies in the top ten. Noted time point: week 47, end of study. What each vaccine dose contained was 300 ug of mutant IDH1 20-mer peptide, accompanied by topical imiquimod. This sample comprised PBMCs, obtained from a glioma patient whose treatment included an IDH1 peptide vaccine. These receptors all stem from a woman aged 50 to 65 with glioma.

The chain recombines TRBV6-4 with TRBJ2-1; D gene unclear. The ends were cut back, 5 bases at V and 7 bases at J, with 9 bases in the middle. This CDR3 region has 12 residues. Per the germline V gene, CDR1 is MRHNA and CDR2 is SNTAGT. DNA of the CDR3: TGTGCCAGCAGTCCTAGGGAAAATGAGCAGTTCTTC. Its protein product is CASSPRENEQFF.

This clone was counted a single time. This sequence joins TRBV30 and TRBJ2-1; the match to TRBD2 covers 8 bases. The V segment lost 3 bases and the J segment 4 bases; nucleotides outside the gene matches: 5. The length of the CDR3 is 14 residues. CDR1 is GTSNPN and CDR2 is SVGIG in the germline V gene (reference sequence). In DNA, the CDR3 is TGTGCCTGGAGACCAGCGGGGGTTTACAATGAGCAGTTCTTC. Its translation: CAWRPAGVYNEQFF. Variable domain in full (rest from reference TRBV30 and TRBJ2-1): SQTIHQWPATLVQPVGSPLSLECTVEGTSNPNLYWYRQAAGRGLQLLFYSVGIGQISSEVPQNLSASRPQDRQFILSSKKLLLSDSGFYLCAWRPAGVYNEQFFGPGTRLTVL.

The chain combines TRBV4-3 with TRBJ1-1, with D unclear. The length of the CDR3 is 16 residues. Trimming took off 0 bases at V and 8 bases at J, with 19 bases between the two ends. The germline gives CDR1 LGHNA, CDR2 YSLEER. The CDR3, as DNA: TGCGCCAGCAGCCAAGATGGACGGAGTTTCGTAGGAGAAGCTTTCTTT. It codes for CASSQDGRSFVGEAFF.

The chain is built from TRBV2 and TRBJ1-5, with 7 bases fitting TRBD1. The CDR3 is 15 residues long. Germline trimming cut 6 bases from V and 0 bases from J; bases unmatched to any gene: 5. Germline CDR1 reads SNHLY; CDR2 reads FYNNEI. CDR3 in amino acids: CASSADRVSNQPQHF. The CDR3, as DNA: TGTGCCAGCAGCGCCGACAGGGTTAGCAATCAGCCCCAGCATTTT.

This clone was detected only a few times. This chain connects TRBV5-5 to TRBJ2-1; D is uncertain. The CDR3 is made up of 17 amino acids. Trimming left V 2 bases short and J 0 bases short, with 15 bases between. CDR1 SGHKS and CDR2 YYEKEE come from the germline V gene (reference sequence). CDR3 sequence: CASSFFGGDSSYNEQFF. The CDR3 DNA is TGTGCCAGCAGCTTCTTTGGTGGGGATAGCTCCTACAATGAGCAGTTCTTC.

This chain connects TRBV5-1 to TRBJ1-5; TRBD1 matches at 10 bases. Per the germline V gene, CDR1 is SGHRS and CDR2 is YFSETQ. V gave up 4 bases and J gave up 3 bases; unmatched junction bases: 4. The CDR3 runs 15 residues. This CDR3 is CASSVGQGDNQPQHF. The CDR3 nucleotides are TGCGCCAGCAGCGTAGGACAGGGGGACAATCAGCCCCAGCATTTT.

The V and J genes are TRBV27 and TRBJ1-5; D remains ambiguous. The ends were cut back, 2 bases at V and 4 bases at J, with 3 bases in the middle. This CDR3 is 12 amino acids long. From germline, CDR1 is MNHEY and CDR2 SMNVEV (reference sequence). DNA of the CDR3: TGTGCCAGCAGTTTAACTAATCAGCCCCAGCATTTT. This gives the protein CASSLTNQPQHF.

This chain links TRBV9 with TRBJ2-7, with a weak D call TRBD1 (6 bases). The length of the CDR3 is 15 residues. CDR1 SGDLS and CDR2 YYNGEE come from the germline V gene. Between the trimmed V and J ends, which lost 0 bases and 0 bases, there was a span of 10 bases. CDR3 protein: CASSVEYRVSYEQYF. DNA of the CDR3: TGTGCCAGCAGCGTAGAGTACAGGGTCTCCTACGAGCAGTACTTC.